The next 9 T cell receptor beta chains were all read from a single sample in a study of T cell responses to AZD1222 COVID-19 vaccine. Profiled with immunoSEQ multiplex PCR; TCRdb holds only in-frame clones, not every one. The sample has more than 95,000 clones; around 87% are singletons. Source: peripheral blood, taken on day 0 of AZD1222 vaccination. The origin of the receptors is an adult in good health.

The V and J genes are TRBV7-6 and TRBJ2-2; perhaps TRBD2 as D (6 bases). Trimming stripped 2 bases from V and 6 bases from J, with 16 bases between. The CDR3 consists of 16 residues. Germline values: CDR1 SGHVS, CDR2 FNYEAQ. CDR3 DNA sequence: TGTGCCAGCAGCTTAATCGCGGGGCAGACCCCCGGGGAGCTGTTTTTT. Translation gives CASSLIAGQTPGELFF.

The chain employs TRBV30 and TRBJ1-1, with a weak D call TRBD1 (5 bases). V was trimmed by 4 bases and J by 1 base, leaving 22 bases between them. The CDR3 extends over 17 amino acids. CDR1 is GTSNPN, CDR2 SVGIG, per germline (reference sequence). CDR3 sequence reads: CAWNARGWRIRNTEAFF. As DNA, the CDR3 is TGTGCCTGGAACGCTCGGGGGTGGAGGATTAGGAACACTGAAGCTTTCTTT. The full variable domain, rest sourced from reference TRBV30 and TRBJ1-1, is SQTIHQWPATLVQPVGSPLSLECTVEGTSNPNLYWYRQAAGRGLQLLFYSVGIGQISSEVPQNLSASRPQDRQFILSSKKLLLSDSGFYLCAWNARGWRIRNTEAFFGQGTRLTVV.

This chain uses TRBV6-4 with TRBJ2-3, with 8 bases matching TRBD2. With V trimmed by 2 bases and J by 8 bases, 9 bases remained unmatched. Germline assignment: CDR1 MRHNA and CDR2 SNTAGT. The CDR3 is 15 amino acids. CDR3 nucleotides: TGTGCCAGCAGTGACGTTCGGGAGGGCCTAGGTACGCAGTATTTT. Translated, it gives CASSDVREGLGTQYF.

Worth noting for this clone: The junction departs from germline at one end; a sequencing error may be responsible. V gene TRBV12-5 combines with J gene TRBJ2-3, with 8 bases lining up with TRBD2. Germline-derived CDR1 and CDR2 are LGHNT and FRNRAP. This CDR3 spans 15 amino acids. The CDR3 reads CASGFGTSTTGTQYF. CDR3 bases: TGTGCTAGTGGTTTCGGGACTAGTACAACAGGTACGCAGTATTTT.

J is TRBJ1-2 and V is TRBV9; no clear D. The CDR3 totals 15 residues. The germline V gene encodes CDR1 SGDLS and CDR2 YYNGEE. V dropped 3 bases and J dropped 3 bases, with 15 bases sitting between them. In DNA form, the CDR3 reads TGTGCCAGCAGCGACGGAAGGGAAGGGTACTATGGCTACACCTTC. Protein sequence: CASSDGREGYYGYTF.

The chain couples TRBV15 to TRBJ1-5, with 7 nucleotides matching TRBD1. The CDR3 sequence is 16 residues long. With V trimmed by 3 bases and J by 4 bases, 9 bases remained unmatched. Germline lookup yields CDR1 LNHNV and CDR2 YYDKDF (reference sequence). For the CDR3, the DNA is TGTGCCACCAGCAGGTACCTTGGGACAGTAAATCAGCCCCAGCATTTT. Translation: CATSRYLGTVNQPQHF.

This chain connects TRBV2 to TRBJ1-1; 7 bases match TRBD1. The CDR3 covers 13 residues. The J segment lost 4 bases and the V segment lost 8 bases, leaving 7 bases of the junction unmatched. Germline CDR1 and CDR2: SNHLY and FYNNEI. The CDR3 sequence is CASSSQGTTEAFF. CDR3 DNA sequence: TGTGCCAGCTCGTCACAGGGGACCACTGAAGCTTTCTTT.

V is TRBV25-1 and J is TRBJ2-2, with no clear D. CDR1 is MGHDK and CDR2 is SYGVNS in the germline V gene. CDR3 length: 13 amino acids. V dropped 3 bases and J dropped 7 bases, with 9 bases sitting between them. Written as DNA, the CDR3 is TGTGCCAGCAGTGACAGGTGGCACGGGGAGCTGTTTTTT. Translated, it gives CASSDRWHGELFF.

This chain joins TRBV2 and TRBJ1-2; 7 nucleotides line up with TRBD1. V lost 2 bases to trimming and J lost 6 bases; unmatched junction nucleotides: 9. CDR3 size: 15 residues. Germline values: CDR1 SNHLY, CDR2 FYNNEI. CDR3 DNA sequence: TGTGCCAGCAGTGAATTACCAGGGGGGAACCATGGCTACACCTTC. Protein: CASSELPGGNHGYTF.